This record looks at one T cell receptor beta chain sequence and its context. Its antigen is unidentified. This record comes from a study of T cells after yellow fever vaccination. Template switching by 5'RACE produced TCR cDNA, adding a universal primer site and UMIs. TCRdb re-derived calls from the 5' RACE reads in MiXCR, one entry per CDR3 protein. Here the sample spans 250,000 to 400,000 distinct CDR3 sequences, over 3.5% being singletons. V was trimmed by 7 bases and J by 6 bases, leaving 6 bases between them. Germline V CDR1 and CDR2: KGHDR, SFDVKD. This CDR3 comprises 11 residues. Whole-study findings and limits: Of the clonotypes, a small share occurred in both CD4 and CD8 compartments. Within FACS-sorted repertoires, abundant clonotypes contaminating from the bulk population could be present.

The J gene is TRBJ2-1, the V gene TRBV24-1, with no clear D. This receptor was identified in a man between 18 and 35 years old who received the YFV17D yellow fever vaccine. Sequenced here: PBMCs, sampled 15 days after the yellow fever booster vaccination. Written as DNA, the CDR3 is TGTGCCACCAGAGACTCCAATGAGCAGTTCTTC. This sequence encodes CATRDSNEQFF.